The 25 T cell receptor beta chains presented below share a single source sample, sequenced in a study of blood T cell repertoires in COVID-19. Only in-frame clones appear in the TCRdb table, and some are missing; sequencing was by immunoSEQ multiplex PCR. The data show 490,000 or so clones, 70% to 90% seen once. Source material: PBMCs or T cells enriched from blood (not recorded which). These receptors were collected from an older woman who had recovered from COVID-19.

The V call is TRBV19, the J call TRBJ2-1; D is perhaps TRBD1 (6 bases). The CDR3 loop spans 14 amino acids. V lost 5 bases to trimming and J lost 4 bases, with 12 bases between them. Germline assignment: CDR1 LNHDA and CDR2 SQIVND (reference sequence). CDR3 nucleotides: TGTGCCAGTAGTCTAGGGGACACTTACAATGAGCAGTTCTTC. Amino acid sequence: CASSLGDTYNEQFF.

The chain carries TRBV9 and TRBJ1-2; 9 bases are shared with TRBD1. The V segment lost 0 bases and the J segment 6 bases; nucleotides outside the gene matches: 15. This CDR3 is built from 18 residues. CDR1 is SGDLS, CDR2 YYNGEE, per germline. The CDR3 loop is CASSVDPGQGSEGNGYTF. CDR3 nucleotide sequence: TGTGCCAGCAGCGTAGACCCGGGACAGGGATCGGAGGGTAATGGCTACACCTTC.

The chain combines TRBV19 with TRBJ2-5; D might be TRBD2 (7 bases). V lost 4 bases and J lost 1, with 16 bases in between. The CDR3 covers 16 residues. Looked up from germline, CDR1 is LNHDA and CDR2 is SQIVND (reference sequence). The CDR3 DNA reads TGTGCCAGTAGTAGGGGTCTGGGGGGGCCCCAAGAGACCCAGTACTTC. Residues: CASSRGLGGPQETQYF.

CDR3 amino acids: CASSLIQGSYEQYV. The CDR3 nucleotides are TGCGCCAGCAGCTTGATCCAGGGTTCCTACGAGCAGTACGTC. V usage is TRBV5-1 and J usage is TRBJ2-7; D possibly corresponds to TRBD1 (5 bases). Between the trimmed V and J ends, which lost 1 base and 1 base, there was a span of 9 bases. The CDR3 covers 14 residues. Germline assignment: CDR1 SGHRS and CDR2 YFSETQ.

The chain employs TRBV6-2 or TRBV6-3 and TRBJ2-1; D perhaps matches TRBD2 (6 bases). CDR3 length: 16 amino acids. The V and J ends lost 6 bases and 0 bases respectively, with 15 bases between them. The V gene's germline CDR1 is MNHEY and CDR2 SVGEGT. The DNA of the CDR3 is TGTGCCAGCAGCCCGAGGAGGGCCTACTCCTACAATGAGCAGTTCTTC. The encoded protein is CASSPRRAYSYNEQFF.

V gene TRBV18 combines with J gene TRBJ1-1, with D perhaps TRBD1 (5 bases). CDR1 and CDR2 from the germline V gene are KGHSH and LQKENI. The CDR3 is 14 amino acids. Trimming cost V 5 bases and J 9 bases, with 19 bases left between them. The CDR3 nucleotides are TGTGCCAGCTCAACCCAGGGTGGCGGAGAAAAAGCTTTCTTT. Translation: CASSTQGGGEKAFF.

The rearrangement uses TRBV11-2 and TRBJ2-3; 13 positions match TRBD2. Germline V gene sequence: CDR1 SGHAT, CDR2 FQNNGV. CDR3 length: 17 residues. The V and J ends lost 2 bases and 1 base, in that order; junction bases with no gene match: 3. CDR3 residues: CASSLTSGGAGTDTQYF. CDR3 in DNA: TGTGCCAGCAGCTTAACTAGCGGGGGGGCCGGCACAGATACGCAGTATTTT.

This clone was seen once. The V call is TRBV2, the J call TRBJ2-2; 12 bases are a match to TRBD2. V gave up 4 bases and J gave up 3 bases; unmatched junction bases: 3. CDR3 length equals 16 residues. CDR1 and CDR2 from the germline V gene are SNHLY and FYNNEI. CDR3 bases: TGTGCCAGCAGTGCCCTAGCGGGGGGGGACACCGGGGAGCTGTTTTTT. It specifies CASSALAGGDTGELFF. Drawing the rest from reference TRBV2 and TRBJ2-2, the complete variable domain is EPEVTQTPSHQVTQMGQEVILRCVPISNHLYFYWYRQILGQKVEFLVSFYNNEISEKSEIFDDQFSVERPDGSNFTLKIRSTKLEDSAMYFCASSALAGGDTGELFFGEGSRLTVL.

The gene calls are TRBV6-5 and TRBJ1-5; D is unresolved. Germline V gene sequence: CDR1 MNHEY, CDR2 SVGAGI. The CDR3 covers 14 residues. Trimming left V 4 bases short and J 3 bases short, with 10 bases between. This chain's CDR3 is CASSFTGFNQPQHF. The CDR3 region has the DNA TGTGCCAGCAGTTTCACCGGTTTCAATCAGCCCCAGCATTTT.

The V gene is TRBV4-1, the J gene TRBJ1-1, with D uncertain. Looked up from germline, CDR1 is MGHRA and CDR2 is YSYEKL. The V end was cut by 6 bases, the J end by 6 bases, with 20 bases between. This CDR3 spans 15 amino acids. The CDR3 is CASSPAAPINAEAFF. CDR3 DNA sequence: TGCGCCAGCAGTCCCGCGGCCCCTATTAATGCTGAAGCTTTCTTT.

The chain joins TRBV11-3 to TRBJ1-1; D is unresolved. The CDR3 loop spans 14 amino acids. The V end was cut by 0 bases, the J end by 7 bases, with 12 bases between. Germline V gene data show CDR1 as SGHNT and CDR2 as YENEEA. The CDR3: CASSLEVSGVEAFF. The CDR3 DNA follows: TGTGCCAGCAGCTTAGAAGTGTCCGGGGTTGAAGCTTTCTTT.

The chain carries TRBV9 and TRBJ2-5; 9 bases align to TRBD2. J lost 4 bases, V lost 3 bases, and 13 bases had no gene match. The CDR3 loop spans 17 amino acids. CDR1 and CDR2 from the germline V gene are SGDLS and YYNGEE. The chain's CDR3 is CASSEGSAGGPGETQYF. CDR3 in DNA: TGTGCCAGCAGCGAGGGCTCTGCGGGGGGGCCTGGAGAGACCCAGTACTTC. The full variable domain, rest sourced from reference TRBV9 and TRBJ2-5, is DSGVTQTPKHLITATGQRVTLRCSPRSGDLSVYWYQQSLDQGLQFLIQYYNGEERAKGNILERFSAQQFPDLHSELNLSSLELGDSALYFCASSEGSAGGPGETQYFGPGTRLLVL.

The V call is TRBV24-1, the J call TRBJ1-2; D possibly corresponds to TRBD1 (6 bases). With 2 bases removed from V and 4 bases from J, the gap between germline ends came to 13 bases. There are 15 residues in the CDR3. The germline V gene has CDR1 KGHDR and CDR2 SFDVKD. The CDR3 region has the DNA TGTGCCACCAGTGATTCACTCCAGGGGCGCTATGGCTACACCTTC. Amino acids: CATSDSLQGRYGYTF.

This clone was observed once. The V and J genes are TRBV10-3 and TRBJ2-6; no definite D call. With 6 bases removed from V and 2 bases from J, the gap between germline ends came to 11 bases. Germline V gives CDR1 ENHRY, CDR2 SYGVKD. This CDR3 comprises 15 residues. CDR3 in DNA: TGTGCCATCAGAAGAACAATTACTGGGGCCAACGTCCTGACTTTC. Amino acid sequence: CAIRRTITGANVLTF.

This clone was observed once. Other DNA sequences within the sample encode an identical CDR3. This chain joins TRBV5-1 and TRBJ2-5, with D possibly being TRBD1 (6 bases). The germline V gene encodes CDR1 SGHRS and CDR2 YFSETQ. The CDR3 spans 14 residues. V lost 1 base to trimming and J lost 3 bases, with 10 bases between them. CDR3 bases: TGCGCCAGCAGCTTGCCTGGGGGCGAAGAGACCCAGTACTTC. Translated: CASSLPGGEETQYF.

The V call is TRBV7-6, the J call TRBJ2-7, with 9 bases matching TRBD1. Per germline, CDR1 SGHVS and CDR2 FNYEAQ. The length of the CDR3 is 15 residues. V was clipped by 5 bases and J by 2 bases; unmatched bases: 7. The CDR3 DNA sequence: TGTGCCAGCAGCCCTGGGACAGGGCGGACCTACGAGCAGTACTTC. It codes for CASSPGTGRTYEQYF.

The chain links TRBV30 to TRBJ1-6; the D gene is possibly TRBD1 (6 bases). Germline lookup yields CDR1 GTSNPN and CDR2 SVGIG (reference sequence). The V gene lost 0 bases and the J gene lost 6 bases, with 15 bases spanning the gap. This CDR3 region has 16 residues. In nucleotides, the CDR3 is TGTGCCTGGAGTGTATATAGAGACAGGACTAATTCACCCCTCCACTTT. Encoded protein: CAWSVYRDRTNSPLHF.

The V and J genes are TRBV7-8 and TRBJ1-6, with TRBD1 as a possible D gene (5 bases). This CDR3 is built from 13 residues. Trimming took 5 bases from V and 8 from J, leaving 10 bases between them. The germline V gene has CDR1 SGHVS and CDR2 FQNEAQ. The CDR3 DNA is TGTGCCAGCAGCCATGGGGGGGATTCACCCCTCCACTTT. This encodes CASSHGGDSPLHF.

The chain recombines TRBV7-8 with TRBJ2-5; D gene ambiguous. Trimming left V 2 bases short and J 7 bases short, with 20 bases between. The length of the CDR3 is 16 residues. Germline CDR1 is SGHVS and CDR2 is FQNEAQ. The CDR3 sequence is CASSLIISEVERTQYF. CDR3 in DNA: TGTGCCAGCAGCTTAATTATAAGTGAGGTCGAAAGGACCCAGTACTTC.

The V gene is TRBV27, the J gene TRBJ2-1; the D gene is possibly TRBD2 (6 bases). Trimming removed 7 bases from V and 0 bases from J, with 13 bases in between. CDR3 length: 15 amino acids. CDR1 and CDR2 from the germline V gene are MNHEY and SMNVEV (reference sequence). For the CDR3, the DNA is TGTGCCAGCAACGGACTACCTTACTCCTACAATGAGCAGTTCTTC. The encoded protein is CASNGLPYSYNEQFF.

The chain links TRBV10-2 to TRBJ2-2; D is possibly TRBD1 (7 bases). The CDR3 consists of 16 residues. V was clipped by 4 bases and J by 4 bases, with 16 bases between them. Germline loops: CDR1 WSHSY, CDR2 SAAADI. Here the CDR3 reads CASSAGLQGGTGELFF. The CDR3 DNA reads as TGCGCCAGCAGTGCGGGACTCCAGGGGGGCACCGGGGAGCTGTTTTTT.

This chain connects TRBV18 to TRBJ1-5; the D is unclear. Germline V CDR1 and CDR2: KGHSH, LQKENI. V lost 5 bases, J lost 4 bases, and 12 bases lay in between. This CDR3 has 14 amino acids. DNA for the CDR3: TGTGCCAGCTCAACAGAGGGTTGGAATCAGCCCCAGCATTTT. It is translated as CASSTEGWNQPQHF.

This clone has a handful of counts. The CDR3 sequence: CASSFGTGVGYTF. CDR3 coding DNA: TGTGCCAGCAGCTTCGGGACAGGGGTGGGCTACACCTTC. The chain couples TRBV5-4 to TRBJ1-2; 10 bases line up with TRBD1. The CDR3 is 13 amino acids. Trimming at V came to 2 bases and at J to 8 bases, leaving 3 bases not matched to a gene. Germline values: CDR1 SGHNT, CDR2 YYREEE (reference sequence).

The chain joins TRBV11-2 to TRBJ2-5, with D perhaps matching TRBD1 (6 bases). The CDR3 extends over 15 amino acids. Germline values: CDR1 SGHAT, CDR2 FQNNGV. Trimming removed 0 bases at V and 1 base at J, with 9 bases between. The CDR3 sequence is CASSLDGTPQETQYF. DNA for the CDR3: TGTGCCAGCAGCTTAGACGGGACACCCCAAGAGACCCAGTACTTC.

The chain combines TRBV4-1 with TRBJ1-1; the D is unclear. Per germline, CDR1 MGHRA and CDR2 YSYEKL. The CDR3 contains 15 residues. V gave up 2 bases and J gave up 8 bases, with 18 bases separating them. This CDR3 is CASSQPWTRTLEAFF. CDR3 sequence (DNA): TGCGCCAGCAGCCAACCTTGGACTCGAACTTTAGAAGCTTTCTTT.